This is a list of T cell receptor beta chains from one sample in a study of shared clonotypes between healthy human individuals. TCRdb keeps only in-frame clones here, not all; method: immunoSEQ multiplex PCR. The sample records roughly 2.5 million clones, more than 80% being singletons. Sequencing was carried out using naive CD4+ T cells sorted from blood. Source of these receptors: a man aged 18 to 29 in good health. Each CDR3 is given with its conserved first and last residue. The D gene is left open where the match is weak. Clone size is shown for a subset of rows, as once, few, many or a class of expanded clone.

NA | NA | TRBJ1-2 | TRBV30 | CAWQRGIGYTF | TGTGCCTGGCAACGGGGCATCGGCTACACCTTC
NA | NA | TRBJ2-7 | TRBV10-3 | CAISDPGHPSGFEQYF | TGTGCCATCAGTGACCCCGGGCACCCGTCGGGATTCGAGCAGTACTTC
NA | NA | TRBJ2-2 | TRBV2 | CASNRAAQPGELFF | TGTGCCAGCAATCGGGCCGCTCAGCCCGGGGAGCTGTTTTTT
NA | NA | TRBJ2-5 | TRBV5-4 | CASSTRGQETQYF | TGTGCCAGCAGCACAAGGGGGCAAGAGACCCAGTACTTC
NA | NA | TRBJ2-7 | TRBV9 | CASSAGGGASSYEQYF | TGTGCCAGCAGCGCAGGGGGGGGTGCCAGCTCCTACGAGCAGTACTTC
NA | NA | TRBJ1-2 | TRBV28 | CASSFLPGQSYGYTF | TGTGCCAGCAGTTTCCTTCCGGGACAAAGCTATGGCTACACCTTC
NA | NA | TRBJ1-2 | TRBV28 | CASSLYGLNEANYGYTF | TGTGCCAGCAGTTTATATGGCCTAAACGAAGCTAACTATGGCTACACCTTC
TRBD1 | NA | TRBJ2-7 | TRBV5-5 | CASSFEGAIYYEQYF | TGTGCCAGCAGTTTCGAGGGGGCAATATATTACGAGCAGTACTTC
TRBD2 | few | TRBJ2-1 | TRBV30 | CAWNWAGGYNEQFF | TGTGCCTGGAACTGGGCGGGGGGTTACAATGAGCAGTTCTTC
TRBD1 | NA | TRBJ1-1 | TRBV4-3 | CASSQDFFGTGLNTEAFF | TGCGCCAGCAGCCAAGATTTTTTCGGGACAGGCCTGAACACTGAAGCTTTCTTT
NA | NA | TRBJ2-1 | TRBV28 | CASSLAGSSYNEQFF | TGTGCCAGCAGTTTGGCGGGAAGCTCCTACAATGAGCAGTTCTTC
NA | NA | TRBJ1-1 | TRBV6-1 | CASSGPGRGNTEAFF | TGTGCCAGCAGTGGGCCGGGACGGGGGAACACTGAAGCTTTCTTT
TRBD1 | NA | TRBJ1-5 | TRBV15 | CATSRGQGMSNQPQHF | TGTGCCACCAGCAGGGGACAGGGGATGAGCAATCAGCCCCAGCATTTT
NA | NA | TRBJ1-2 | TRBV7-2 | CASSLAFSQNYGYTF | TGTGCCAGCAGCTTAGCGTTTTCACAAAACTATGGCTACACCTTC
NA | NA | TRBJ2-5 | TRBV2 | CASSGQLQETQYF | TGTGCCAGCAGCGGACAGCTCCAAGAGACCCAGTACTTC
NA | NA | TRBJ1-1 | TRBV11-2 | CASSLDGLDTEAFF | TGTGCCAGCAGCTTAGATGGGTTGGACACTGAAGCTTTCTTT
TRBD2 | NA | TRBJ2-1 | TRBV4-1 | CASRSSGGTYNEQFF | TGCGCCAGCAGATCTAGCGGGGGGACCTACAATGAGCAGTTCTTC
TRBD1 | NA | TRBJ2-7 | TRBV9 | CASSARDRGNEQYF | TGTGCCAGCAGCGCCCGGGACAGGGGGAACGAGCAGTACTTC
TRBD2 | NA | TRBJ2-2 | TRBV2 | CASKGLVTGELFF | TGTGCCAGCAAAGGACTAGTGACCGGGGAGCTGTTTTTT
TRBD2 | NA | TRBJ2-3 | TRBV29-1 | CSVDVAGGDTQYF | TGCAGCGTTGACGTAGCGGGAGGAGATACGCAGTATTTT
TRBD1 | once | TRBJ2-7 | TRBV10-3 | CAISDPLGTGGAYEQYF | TGTGCCATCAGTGATCCCCTCGGGACAGGGGGTGCCTACGAGCAGTACTTC
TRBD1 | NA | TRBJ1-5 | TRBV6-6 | CASSWGQGGQPQHF | TGTGCCAGCAGTTGGGGACAGGGGGGTCAGCCCCAGCATTTT
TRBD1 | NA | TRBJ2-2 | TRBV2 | CASKLQGDTGELFF | TGTGCCAGCAAGCTCCAGGGGGACACCGGGGAGCTGTTTTTT
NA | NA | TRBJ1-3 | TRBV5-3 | CARSPDRNERFSGNTIYF | TGTGCCAGAAGCCCAGACAGGAATGAAAGATTCTCTGGAAACACCATATATTTT
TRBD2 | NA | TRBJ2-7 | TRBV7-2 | CASSFASGGSGVTQYF | TGTGCCAGCAGCTTTGCTTCGGGCGGGAGCGGGGTTACTCAGTACTTC
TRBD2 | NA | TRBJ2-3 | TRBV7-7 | CASSPWTSGGRTSTDTQYF | TGTGCTAGCAGCCCCTGGACTAGCGGGGGGAGAACTAGCACAGATACGCAGTATTTT
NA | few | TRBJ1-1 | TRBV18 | CASSRDRNTEAFF | TGTGCCAGCTCGCGGGACCGCAACACTGAAGCTTTCTTT
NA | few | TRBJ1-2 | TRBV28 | CASSLGTRDTIF | TGTGCCAGCAGTTTAGGCACTCGGGACACCATATTC
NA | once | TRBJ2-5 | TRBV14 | CASSPALGQETQYF | TGTGCCAGCAGCCCGGCGTTGGGGCAAGAGACCCAGTACTTC
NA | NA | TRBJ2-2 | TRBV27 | CASSRQTDTGELFF | TGTGCCAGCAGCCGCCAAACGGACACCGGGGAGCTGTTTTTT
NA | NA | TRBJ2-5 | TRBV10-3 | CATMTLETQYF | TGTGCCACCATGACCCTAGAGACCCAGTACTTC
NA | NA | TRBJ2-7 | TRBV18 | CASSPRRDPQAEQYF | TGTGCCAGCTCACCACGCCGGGACCCCCAGGCCGAGCAGTACTTC
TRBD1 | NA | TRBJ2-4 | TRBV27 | CASSGTGTGVSF | TGTGCCAGCAGTGGCACCGGGACAGGGGTTTCCTTC
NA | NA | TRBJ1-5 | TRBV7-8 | CASSLTSFVDGNQPQHF | TGTGCCAGCAGCCTAACGTCGTTCGTCGATGGCAATCAGCCCCAGCATTTT
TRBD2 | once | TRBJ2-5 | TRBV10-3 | CAISESNSGGPWETQYF | TGTGCCATCAGTGAGTCTAATAGCGGGGGCCCCTGGGAGACCCAGTACTTC
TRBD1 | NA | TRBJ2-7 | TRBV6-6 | CASSYSGGEQYF | TGTGCCAGCAGCTACTCAGGGGGCGAGCAGTACTTC
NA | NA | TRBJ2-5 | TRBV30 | CAWSGGLGAFETQYF | TGTGCCTGGAGTGGGGGACTCGGAGCGTTTGAGACCCAGTACTTC
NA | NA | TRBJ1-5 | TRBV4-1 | CASSQVGQLNQPQHF | TGCGCCAGCAGCCAAGTGGGTCAGCTCAATCAGCCCCAGCATTTT